The 24 T cell receptor beta chains below come from one sample, sequenced in a study of T-cell memory formation after mild COVID-19. TCRdb called the 5' RACE reads again in MiXCR, with one record for every CDR3 protein. There are more than 150,000 distinct CDR3 sequences in the sample; around a fifth occur only once, and approximately 22% lies in the top ten. The specimen sequenced was PBMCs or a T cell subset sorted from them (not recorded which). These receptors originate from an adult woman who had mild COVID-19 (a few samples of this study predate the infection). Cell type and time point are not known.

The chain combines TRBV15 with TRBJ2-7, with 8 bases that match TRBD1. V lost 8 bases to trimming and J lost 0 bases; unmatched junction nucleotides: 3. This CDR3 is 13 amino acids long. Germline V lookup: CDR1 LNHNV, CDR2 YYDKDF (reference sequence). CDR3: CATGTGGSYEQYF. DNA of the CDR3: TGTGCCACCGGAACAGGGGGCTCCTACGAGCAGTACTTC.

This clonotype was seen a few times. This chain uses TRBV27 with TRBJ1-4, with a weak D call TRBD1 (5 bases). The germline gives CDR1 MNHEY, CDR2 SMNVEV (reference sequence). The CDR3 contains 13 residues. Trimming shortened V by 5 bases and J by 11 bases, and 15 bases separated the two germline ends. The CDR3 nucleotides are TGTGCCAGCAGTCTTTTAGCGGGGGGTAAACTGTTTTTT. Amino acids: CASSLLAGGKLFF.

The chain couples TRBV7-8 to TRBJ2-7, with D perhaps TRBD1 or TRBD2 (5 bases each). V was pared by 4 bases and J by 0 bases, with 13 bases between. Germline loops: CDR1 SGHVS, CDR2 FQNEAQ. This CDR3 spans 15 amino acids. CDR3 region: CASSSGTVLSYEQYF. CDR3 nucleotide sequence: TGTGCCAGCAGCTCCGGGACGGTCCTCTCCTACGAGCAGTACTTC.

This clonotype has a handful of counts. The chain combines TRBV7-6 with TRBJ2-5; 7 bases line up with TRBD2. The germline gives CDR1 SGHVS, CDR2 FNYEAQ. This CDR3 comprises 15 residues. J was trimmed by 2 bases and V by 3 bases; bases with no gene match: 6. The CDR3 loop is CASSLGGSLQETQYF. The CDR3 DNA reads as TGTGCCAGCAGCTTGGGCGGGAGTTTACAAGAGACCCAGTACTTC.

A few counts support this clonotype. This chain connects TRBV6-2 or TRBV6-3 to TRBJ2-1; 8 nucleotides match TRBD2. The CDR3 is made up of 15 amino acids. Per the germline V gene, CDR1 is MNHEY and CDR2 is SVGEGT. V gave up 0 bases and J gave up 7 bases; unmatched junction bases: 5. The CDR3 DNA reads as TGTGCCAGCAGTTACTCGGGACTAGTTTCGAATGAGCAGTTCTTC. Translating it yields CASSYSGLVSNEQFF.

This clonotype turned up a few times. This rearrangement joins TRBV12-3 or TRBV12-4 to TRBJ2-7, with TRBD2 matching 11 bases. The length of the CDR3 is 16 residues. The junction had 8 bases not matched to a gene; V was cut back by 3 bases and J by 4 bases. The chain's CDR3 is CASSLSVGLAGYEQYF. Here the CDR3 DNA reads TGTGCCAGCAGTTTGTCGGTTGGACTAGCGGGTTACGAGCAGTACTTC.

This rearrangement joins TRBV7-2 to TRBJ1-4; D may be TRBD1 (5 bases). This CDR3 comprises 15 residues. Deletions cut 5 bases from V and 4 bases from J, with 14 bases between. Germline V gene data show CDR1 as SGHTA and CDR2 as FQGNSA. The CDR3 nucleotides read TGTGCCAGCAGCCCTATTGGGGCCCTTAATGAAAAACTGTTTTTT. Its translation is CASSPIGALNEKLFF.

J is TRBJ1-5 and V is TRBV4-3; no clear D. Between the trimmed V and J ends, which lost 0 bases and 5 bases, there was a span of 17 bases. CDR1 and CDR2 from the germline V gene are LGHNA and YSLEER. The CDR3 runs 17 residues. The CDR3 loop reads CASSQDLWAGEDQPQHF. The CDR3 bases are TGCGCCAGCAGCCAAGATTTGTGGGCAGGTGAGGATCAGCCCCAGCATTTT.

V gene TRBV27 combines with J gene TRBJ1-1; D possibly corresponds to TRBD1 (5 bases). CDR1 is MNHEY and CDR2 is SMNVEV in the germline V gene (reference sequence). V lost 7 bases to trimming and J lost 3 bases, with 21 bases between them. This CDR3 has 16 residues. For the CDR3, the DNA is TGTGCCAGCAAACCCTTGATAGGGGCGGCTGACACTGAAGCTTTCTTT. Its protein is CASKPLIGAADTEAFF.

This clonotype was seen a handful of times. This chain uses TRBV11-3 with TRBJ2-1; maybe TRBD2 (6 bases). The germline V gene has CDR1 SGHNT and CDR2 YENEEA. The CDR3 covers 15 residues. The V end lost 1 base, the J end lost 3 bases, and 10 bases lay between the germline ends. This CDR3 is CASSLGERVYNEQFF. The CDR3, as DNA: TGTGCCAGCAGCTTAGGCGAGCGGGTCTACAATGAGCAGTTCTTC.

This clonotype was seen at least ten times. The J gene is TRBJ2-1, the V gene TRBV20-1; D is tentatively TRBD1 or TRBD2 (5 bases each). V was trimmed by 1 base and J by 6 bases, leaving 19 bases between them. Germline values: CDR1 DFQATT, CDR2 SNEGSKA (reference sequence). This CDR3 region has 16 residues. CDR3 nucleotides: TGCAGTGCTAGAGGTCGGGGCAACGAGGGTTTCAATGAGCAGTTCTTC. This codes for CSARGRGNEGFNEQFF.

The V call is TRBV6-1, the J call TRBJ2-5; 8 bases fit TRBD2. The CDR3 has 14 amino acids. Germline assignment: CDR1 MNHNS and CDR2 SASEGT. V lost 6 bases and J lost 5; bases outside the gene matches: 8. This CDR3 is CASRHRLAMETQYF. In DNA form, the CDR3 reads TGTGCCAGCAGACACCGACTAGCGATGGAGACCCAGTACTTC.

CDR3 DNA sequence: TGTGCCAGCTCAGACGGGACAGGGGCCGGGAATGAGCAGTTCTTC. Translating it yields CASSDGTGAGNEQFF. The chain employs TRBV18 and TRBJ2-1; 10 nucleotides agree with TRBD1. Looked up from germline, CDR1 is KGHSH and CDR2 is LQKENI. Trimming at V came to 5 bases and at J to 7 bases, leaving 8 bases not matched to a gene. The CDR3 has 15 residues.

The table lists this clonotype with a few counts. The chain recombines TRBV5-6 with TRBJ2-1; unclear D gene. Germline values: CDR1 SGHDT, CDR2 YYEEEE. The germline V and J ends were trimmed by 5 bases and 4 bases, with 7 bases remaining between them. The CDR3 is 12 amino acids. The CDR3 bases are TGTGCCAGCAGTCGTATATACAATGAGCAGTTCTTC. It codes for CASSRIYNEQFF.

The chain couples TRBV7-9 to TRBJ2-3; 8 nucleotides agree with TRBD2. Germline CDR1 reads SEHNR; CDR2 reads FQNEAQ (reference sequence). The trim removed 4 bases at V and 2 bases at J, leaving 5 bases unmatched. This CDR3 is built from 15 residues. The CDR3: CASSSSGGITDTQYF. Written as DNA, the CDR3 is TGTGCCAGCAGCTCAAGCGGGGGCATCACAGATACGCAGTATTTT.

The chain has TRBV30 and TRBJ1-1; D is uncertain. This CDR3 region has 14 residues. Trimming left V 0 bases short and J 8 bases short, with 16 bases between. Looked up from germline, CDR1 is GTSNPN and CDR2 is SVGIG (reference sequence). CDR3 sequence: CAWSVGGHSGEAFF. The CDR3, as DNA: TGTGCCTGGAGTGTTGGAGGTCACAGCGGAGAAGCTTTCTTT.

The CDR3 is CATIAGQETQYF. The CDR3, as DNA: TGTGCCACCATAGCGGGCCAAGAGACCCAGTACTTC. The chain combines TRBV25-1 with TRBJ2-5; 7 bases fit TRBD2. J was trimmed by 1 base and V by 10 bases; bases with no gene match: 3. The CDR3 consists of 12 residues. Germline V lookup: CDR1 MGHDK, CDR2 SYGVNS.

This sequence joins TRBV9 and TRBJ2-3; TRBD1 matches at 10 bases. Germline CDR1 is SGDLS and CDR2 is YYNGEE. The CDR3 spans 17 residues. J was trimmed by 3 bases and V by 0 bases; bases with no gene match: 7. CDR3 in DNA: TGTGCCAGCAGCGTAGATTCCAGGACAGGGGGTACAGATACGCAGTATTTT. Translation: CASSVDSRTGGTDTQYF. The complete variable domain, with remaining parts taken from reference TRBV9 and TRBJ2-3, reads DSGVTQTPKHLITATGQRVTLRCSPRSGDLSVYWYQQSLDQGLQFLIQYYNGEERAKGNILERFSAQQFPDLHSELNLSSLELGDSALYFCASSVDSRTGGTDTQYFGPGTRLTVL.

This clonotype has just a few counts. The chain joins TRBV7-9 to TRBJ1-2; D might be TRBD1 (5 bases). CDR1 and CDR2 from the germline V gene are SEHNR and FQNEAQ (reference sequence). Trimming shortened V by 1 base and J by 8 bases, and 8 bases separated the two germline ends. This CDR3 has 12 residues. CDR3 sequence reads: CASSLGGDGYTF. The CDR3 DNA reads TGTGCCAGCAGCTTAGGAGGGGACGGCTACACCTTC.

This clonotype was detected only once. Because it lacks the conserved phenylalanine or tryptophan at the end, this CDR3 is likely a read error. The DNA is omitted, as the CDR3 cannot be located on it reliably, and the CDR3 follows TCRdb's listing. J is TRBJ2-1 and V is TRBV28; TRBD1 is taken as the D call from the table, unchecked against the DNA. The V gene's germline CDR1 is MDHEN and CDR2 SYDVKM. Counting both end residues, the CDR3 totals 12 amino acids. The CDR3 loop reads CASSLGTETEFL.

This clonotype was detected only a few times. The chain couples TRBV2 to TRBJ2-3, with D possibly being TRBD2 (7 bases). The length of the CDR3 is 16 residues. The germline CDR1 and CDR2 sequences are SNHLY and FYNNEI. V was shortened by 2 bases and J by 4 bases, with 16 bases between the two germline ends. This CDR3 is CASSESAGGPADTQYF. Written as DNA, the CDR3 is TGTGCCAGCAGTGAAAGTGCCGGGGGGCCCGCAGATACGCAGTATTTT.

The chain employs TRBV5-1 and TRBJ1-1; the match to TRBD1 covers 7 bases. The CDR3 length is 13 residues. CDR1 is SGHRS and CDR2 is YFSETQ in the germline V gene. J lost 7 bases, V lost 0 bases, and 3 bases had no gene match. CDR3 amino acids: CASSLGAGGEAFF. The CDR3 DNA reads TGCGCCAGCAGCTTGGGGGCAGGGGGTGAAGCTTTCTTT.

V is TRBV7-9 and J is TRBJ2-7; 7 bases are shared with TRBD1. V shed 5 bases, J shed 7 bases, and the junction held 17 bases outside the gene matches. This CDR3 region has 16 residues. Germline V gene sequence: CDR1 SEHNR, CDR2 FQNEAQ (reference sequence). CDR3 loop: CASSRRDRGLSGEQYF. The CDR3 region has the DNA TGTGCCAGCAGCAGGCGTGATAGGGGGCTCTCTGGGGAGCAGTACTTC.

This clonotype came up once. The CDR3 reads CASSALLQANYGYTF. CDR3 DNA sequence: TGTGCCAGCAGCGCTCTGCTACAGGCTAACTATGGCTACACCTTC. V and J are TRBV3-1 and TRBJ1-2; possible D gene TRBD1, 5 bases. The CDR3 is 15 residues long. The germline V and J ends were trimmed by 5 bases and 0 bases, with 13 bases remaining between them. Germline CDR1 and CDR2: LGHDT and YNNKEL (reference sequence).